The source of this T cell receptor beta chain is a study of blood T cell repertoires in COVID-19. CDR1 and CDR2 from the germline V gene are GTSNPN and SVGIG (reference sequence). CDR3 length: 13 amino acids. V was shortened by 5 bases and J by 0 bases, with 8 bases between the two germline ends. Clones were read by immunoSEQ multiplex PCR, and TCRdb kept only the in-frame ones, dropping some. The table includes about 300,000 clones, approximately 86% detected once. The chain couples TRBV30 to TRBJ2-4, with D uncertain. The sample taken for sequencing was peripheral blood. The receptor was derived from a man aged 65 to 85 with acute or convalescent COVID-19. CDR3 sequence reads: CAWDLLAKNIQYF. CDR3 DNA: TGTGCCTGGGACTTGTTAGCCAAAAACATTCAGTACTTC.